This TCR beta chain was captured by sequencing in a study of T cell changes during pregnancy in multiple sclerosis. V was trimmed by 2 bases and J by 4 bases, leaving 17 bases between them. The CDR3 has 16 amino acids. Germline assignment: CDR1 PRHDT and CDR2 FYEKMQ (reference sequence). Using immunoSEQ multiplex PCR, the repertoire was profiled, and TCRdb retains in-frame clones only, with some absent. The sample lists fewer than 45,000 clones, roughly 88% seen once, with less than 12% in the top ten. Material: CD8+ T cells from peripheral blood mononuclear cells, obtained in the first trimester of pregnancy. The receptor was isolated from a female donor with multiple sclerosis, enrolled in a pregnancy study. The V call is TRBV13, the J call TRBJ1-2, with TRBD1 as a possible D gene (6 bases). The CDR3 is CASSLKGTPMTYGYTF. The CDR3 region has the DNA TGTGCCAGCAGCTTAAAAGGGACACCCATGACCTATGGCTACACCTTC.